The clone carrying this TCR beta chain was picked up many times. The antigen remains undetermined. This sample was taken from a study of response to subunit inactivated influenza vaccine. Findings and caveats of the study: Authors suggested few new T cells are recruited by each seasonal influenza vaccination.

The CDR3 is 14 residues long. V gave up 6 bases and J gave up 4 bases, with 13 bases separating them. The germline V gene encodes CDR1 MNHEY and CDR2 SVGEGT. MiXCR, applied by TCRdb to the RT-PCR reads, yields one record per CDR3 protein. Here the sample spans 500,000 or so distinct CDR3 sequences, about 17% being singletons. This sequence was found in a man aged 45-69 years who received an inactivated influenza vaccine. V and J are TRBV6-2 or TRBV6-3 and TRBJ2-1; D perhaps matches TRBD1 (5 bases). The source was CD4+ T cells sorted from PBMCs, collected less than 30 months after vaccination. DNA of the CDR3: TGTGCCAGCAGCAGACCTCAGGGTTACAATGAGCAGTTCTTC. Amino acid sequence: CASSRPQGYNEQFF.